These 9 T cell receptor beta chains came from one sample sequenced in a study of shared clonotypes between healthy human individuals. Generated by immunoSEQ multiplex PCR, the TCRdb table keeps only in-frame clones and is missing some. The table records about 2.4 million clones, approximately 94% of them present only once. Sequencing was performed on naive CD4+ T cells from PBMCs. The subset is: CD45RA+ positively selected. These receptors were taken from a man between 18 and 29 years old in good health. Some clones in this sample may be carry-over from other donors' samples.

This sequence joins TRBV7-3 and TRBJ2-1, with 7 bases lining up with TRBD1. The CDR3 extends over 15 amino acids. CDR1 and CDR2 from the germline V gene are SGHTA and FQGTGA. The V and J ends lost 5 bases and 0 bases, in that order; junction bases with no gene match: 4. CDR3 bases: TGTGCCAGCAGCACTACAGGGGACTCCTACAATGAGCAGTTCTTC. Amino acids: CASSTTGDSYNEQFF.

The V and J genes are TRBV6-5 and TRBJ1-1; 7 nucleotides align to TRBD1. The CDR3 sequence is 14 residues long. The V gene's germline CDR1 is MNHEY and CDR2 SVGAGI. Trimming cost V 6 bases and J 5 bases; bases outside gene matches: 9. The CDR3 nucleotides read TGTGCCAGCAGACCGGGACAGCCTAAGACTGAAGCTTTCTTT. The encoded protein is CASRPGQPKTEAFF.

This clone was observed a handful of times. Written as DNA, the CDR3 is TGTGCCAGCAGCAGGGGGACAGGGAAGCAGAATGAAGCTTTCTTT. Translation gives CASSRGTGKQNEAFF. J is TRBJ1-1 and V is TRBV5-4, with TRBD1 matching over 9 bases. The CDR3 is 15 amino acids. CDR1 is SGHNT, CDR2 YYREEE, per germline (reference sequence). V lost 4 bases to trimming and J lost 7 bases; unmatched junction nucleotides: 11.

V usage is TRBV28 and J usage is TRBJ1-4; D gene uncertain. Trimming stripped 4 bases from V and 0 bases from J, with 12 bases between. The germline V gene encodes CDR1 MDHEN and CDR2 SYDVKM. This CDR3 is 16 amino acids long. The CDR3 loop reads CASSSHPLATNEKLFF. The CDR3 nucleotides are TGTGCCAGCAGTTCCCACCCCCTAGCAACTAATGAAAAACTGTTTTTT.

V usage is TRBV6-1 and J usage is TRBJ1-5; D not resolved. CDR1 is MNHNS, CDR2 SASEGT, per germline. V lost 4 bases and J lost 9, with 13 bases in between. The CDR3 sequence is 13 residues long. The CDR3 DNA reads as TGTGCCAGCAGTGCCCCGGGGTTCTGGCCCCAGCATTTT. Protein: CASSAPGFWPQHF.

About this clone: Other DNA sequences in the same sample also yield this CDR3. The chain joins TRBV5-1 to TRBJ2-7; D is uncertain. Germline CDR1 and CDR2: SGHRS and YFSETQ. V was shortened by 0 bases and J by 4 bases, with 8 bases between the two germline ends. The CDR3 spans 13 residues. The CDR3 DNA reads TGCGCCAGCAGCTTGGTCAGTCAATACGAGCAGTACTTC. Translated, it gives CASSLVSQYEQYF.

To note about this clone: This CDR3 is also generated by other DNA sequences in the sample. The chain combines TRBV7-9 with TRBJ2-2; D perhaps matches TRBD1 (6 bases). The CDR3 sequence is 15 residues long. Trimming pared 0 bases from V and 1 base from J, leaving 6 bases between. The germline V gene has CDR1 SEHNR and CDR2 FQNEAQ (reference sequence). As DNA, the CDR3 is TGTGCCAGCAGCTTAGCCAGGGGGAACACCGGGGAGCTGTTTTTT. This sequence encodes CASSLARGNTGELFF.

The gene calls are TRBV15 and TRBJ2-5; possibly TRBD1 for D (7 bases). Germline assignment: CDR1 LNHNV and CDR2 YYDKDF (reference sequence). Trimming removed 2 bases from V and 9 bases from J, with 22 bases in between. This CDR3 has 16 residues. CDR3 residues: CATSRPETGTPGAQYF. CDR3 coding DNA: TGTGCCACCAGCAGACCCGAGACAGGGACACCGGGGGCCCAGTACTTC. The whole variable domain, remainder taken from reference TRBV15 and TRBJ2-5, is DAMVIQNPRYQVTQFGKPVTLSCSQTLNHNVMYWYQQKSSQAPKLLFHYYDKDFNNEADTPDNFQSRRPNTSFCFLDIRSPGLGDTAMYLCATSRPETGTPGAQYFGPGTRLLVL.

The sample holds one count of this clone. V and J are TRBV29-1 and TRBJ2-1; no definite D call. The CDR3 length is 14 residues. The V gene lost 1 base and the J gene lost 2 bases, with 9 bases spanning the gap. Per germline, CDR1 SQVTM and CDR2 ANQGSEA. The CDR3 DNA reads as TGCAGCGTTGAAGTTCTGGCTACCTACAATGAGCAGTTCTTC. Its translation: CSVEVLATYNEQFF.